This T cell receptor (beta chain) was obtained from a study of T cell clones after liver transplantation. Produced via immunoSEQ multiplex PCR; TCRdb's table is partial and in-frame only. Of more than 95,000 clones in the sample, around four fifths were seen once. CDR1 MNHEY and CDR2 SVGAGI come from the germline V gene. The V and J ends lost 7 bases and 2 bases, in that order; junction bases with no gene match: 5. This CDR3 contains 13 residues. The sequence was obtained from a human donor who received a liver transplant. The V gene is TRBV6-5, the J gene TRBJ2-7; 7 bases agree with TRBD2. Sample: CD4+ T cells from blood, taken before liver transplant. The DNA for the CDR3 is TGTGCCAGCAACAAAGCGGGAACCTACGAGCAGTACTTC. Translation gives CASNKAGTYEQYF.